This T cell receptor beta chain was identified in a study of breast tumors, draining lymph nodes, adjacent tissues. This CDR3 has 13 residues. Deletions cut 4 bases from V and 2 bases from J, with 5 bases between. Germline CDR1 and CDR2: MNHNS and SASEGT. MiXCR, run by TCRdb on the multiplex PCR reads, gives a single entry per CDR3 protein. The sample consists of roughly 260,000 distinct CDR3 sequences, 30% to 35% of them appearing once. In its sample, this clonotype was seen many times. Breast cancer patients provided tissue from their axillary draining lymph nodes. The rearrangement uses TRBV6-1 and TRBJ2-2; D gene uncertain. This TCR was recovered from a female donor with breast cancer. Some clones in this sample may be carry-over from other donors' samples. The sequenced sample consisted of axillary lymph node tissue. The CDR3 region is CASSVHNTGELFF. CDR3 nucleotide sequence: TGTGCCAGCAGTGTCCACAACACCGGGGAGCTGTTTTTT.